This paragraph covers one TCR beta chain sequence. No antigen is known for it. Here immunoSEQ multiplex PCR was the method, and the copy in TCRdb shows in-frame clones only, minus some. The repertoire holds approximately 140,000 clones, with about 91% as singletons. This sample was included in a study of T cell responses to AZD1222 COVID-19 vaccine. General study results and limits: Nearly half of the spike-specific TCRs reportedly recognize variant regions that carry no mutations. The peak T cell response came first, and repertoires were sampled only after it.

The V end lost 4 bases, the J end lost 7 bases, and 11 bases lay between the germline ends. CDR1 is SGHDT, CDR2 YYEEEE, per germline. The CDR3 is 13 residues long. Timing groups of about 4 and about 12 weeks for second doses were pooled. Sequencing used peripheral blood, obtained 28 days after the second AZD1222 dose. The V and J genes are TRBV5-6 and TRBJ2-2; D remains ambiguous. The clonotype comes from an adult who received the AZD1222 COVID-19 vaccine. The CDR3 DNA follows: TGTGCCAGCAGCCCCCCCATCGGCGGGGAGCTGTTTTTT. It specifies CASSPPIGGELFF.